This T cell receptor beta chain was recorded in a study of cytomegalovirus exposure and HLA in healthy donors. In the study overall: Within the Caucasian-associated ancestry cluster were roughly 81% of the approximately 400 genotyped donors. The study, taken as a whole, reports: Analysis performed later showed TCR beta chains linked to HLA being more clonally expanded than equally common others. Earlier analysis found most TCR beta V segments productive about 87% or about 30% of the time.

The primer mix had 60 Vbeta and 13 Jbeta primers. Clones were sequenced by immunoSEQ multiplex PCR, and TCRdb holds only the in-frame ones, with some missing. The top ten clones hold approximately 2% of a sample with about 160,000 clones, 70% to 90% of them seen once. As concerns this clone: What it recognizes is unknown.

Germline V gene sequence: CDR1 ENHRY, CDR2 SYGVKD. This CDR3 comprises 14 residues. Sequencing was carried out using PBMCs. This sequence joins TRBV10-3 and TRBJ2-5, with D maybe TRBD2 (6 bases). The DNA end favors TRBJ2-7, so the J call may be wrong. The source of this sequence is a woman aged 18-30 years in good health and CMV-seronegative. CDR3 region: CAISAGDRAAEQYF. The CDR3 DNA reads TGTGCCATCAGTGCGGGGGACCGAGCCGCCGAGCAGTACTTC.